This paragraph reports one TCR beta chain. Germline CDR1 reads MGHDK; CDR2 reads SYGVNS. Trimming took 5 bases from V and 4 from J, leaving 17 bases between them. This CDR3 comprises 16 residues. This record comes from a study of blood T cell repertoires in COVID-19. Overall study: Sites across the United States, Italy and Spain contributed samples from acute and convalescent COVID-19. PBMCs, B-cell-depleted T cells, or T cells provided the cDNA or gDNA that made up the material.

As processed by the authors: Scientists estimated how many nucleated cells there were by amplifying reference gene primers. Clones were sequenced by immunoSEQ multiplex PCR, and TCRdb holds only the in-frame ones, with some missing. Clone size and V and J calls were adopted from that table, with D and trimming inferred from the DNA. Of under 250,000 clones in the sample, around 80% were seen once. Source material: peripheral blood. The receptor comes from a woman in her 70s with acute or convalescent COVID-19. The chain recombines TRBV25-1 with TRBJ1-4; D might be TRBD1 (5 bases). DNA of the CDR3: TGTGCCAGCAGTCTGTCGGAGGGGCAGAGTAATGAAAAACTGTTTTTT. Protein product: CASSLSEGQSNEKLFF.